The 12 T cell receptor beta chains below come from one sample, sequenced in a study of B cell selection in AIRE deficiency. The regulatory T cell sort gate was CD4+CD25hiCD127low/negative. Repertoires were generated with immunoSEQ multiplex PCR, while TCRdb's copy carries only in-frame clones and drops some. The data show tens of thousands of clones, around 90% seen once. The sequencing input was CD4+CD25+ Tregs sorted from PBMCs. Source of these receptors: a human donor in good health.

The chain joins TRBV9 to TRBJ2-5; 9 positions match TRBD2. CDR3 length: 18 amino acids. Germline V lookup: CDR1 SGDLS, CDR2 YYNGEE. V dropped 3 bases and J dropped 5; count of bases not matched to a gene: 17. The CDR3 DNA is TGTGCCAGCAGCGCCGGTCTATTTCTAGCGGGGCCTTGGGAGACCCAGTACTTC. This sequence encodes CASSAGLFLAGPWETQYF.

The chain is built from TRBV11-2 and TRBJ2-7, with 11 bases aligning to TRBD2. CDR1 is SGHAT and CDR2 is FQNNGV in the germline V gene. This CDR3 has 16 residues. Trimming took 5 bases from V and 3 from J; bases not matched to a gene: 9. This CDR3 reads CASSDATSGSFYEQYF. The CDR3 DNA reads TGTGCCAGCAGCGACGCCACTAGCGGGAGTTTCTACGAGCAGTACTTC.

This clone rates as medium-sized. The genes are TRBV5-5 and TRBJ1-1; 7 bases line up with TRBD1. V gave up 0 bases and J gave up 7 bases; unmatched junction bases: 15. The germline CDR1 and CDR2 sequences are SGHKS and YYEKEE (reference sequence). This CDR3 comprises 17 residues. The CDR3 nucleotides are TGTGCCAGCAGCTTGGCGATTCTAAGGGGGCAAAAGATTGAAGCTTTCTTT. This gives the protein CASSLAILRGQKIEAFF.

This rearrangement joins TRBV5-1 to TRBJ1-2; D is unclear. Germline lookup yields CDR1 SGHRS and CDR2 YFSETQ. V dropped 1 base and J dropped 0 bases, with 10 bases sitting between them. The CDR3 is made up of 15 amino acids. The CDR3 loop reads CASSLSSAPNYGYTF. For the CDR3, the DNA is TGCGCCAGCAGCTTGAGCTCCGCTCCTAACTATGGCTACACCTTC.

The chain couples TRBV15 to TRBJ2-5; D is undetermined. Germline CDR1 is LNHNV and CDR2 is YYDKDF (reference sequence). The CDR3 loop spans 12 amino acids. The ends were cut back, 4 bases at V and 5 bases at J, with 8 bases in the middle. In DNA, the CDR3 is TGTGCCACCAGCAATTTCGGGGAGACCCAGTACTTC. This translates into CATSNFGETQYF.

This chain links TRBV6-4 with TRBJ1-2, with TRBD1 matching over 10 bases. The germline gives CDR1 MRHNA, CDR2 SNTAGT. The CDR3 has 15 residues. Trimming cost V 4 bases and J 5 bases; bases outside gene matches: 7. CDR3 residues: CASSVLPGQGYGYTF. CDR3 sequence (DNA): TGTGCCAGCAGTGTTCTCCCGGGACAGGGGTATGGCTACACCTTC.

The rearrangement joins TRBV5-1 to TRBJ2-3, with unresolved D. This CDR3 has 12 residues. In germline, CDR1 is SGHRS, CDR2 YFSETQ. The ends were cut back, 5 bases at V and 2 bases at J, with 6 bases in the middle. The CDR3 reads CASRWATDTQYF. CDR3 bases: TGCGCCAGCAGGTGGGCCACAGATACGCAGTATTTT. The variable domain in full, with the rest retrieved from reference TRBV5-1 and TRBJ2-3, is KAGVTQTPRYLIKTRGQQVTLSCSPISGHRSVSWYQQTPGQGLQFLFEYFSETQRNKGNFPGRFSGRQFSNSRSEMNVSTLELGDSALYLCASRWATDTQYFGPGTRLTVL.

The rearrangement links TRBV10-2 to TRBJ2-1, with D tentatively TRBD2 (6 bases). V was pared by 3 bases and J by 1 base, with 13 bases between. This CDR3 spans 16 amino acids. Per germline, CDR1 WSHSY and CDR2 SAAADI. The CDR3 DNA reads TGCGCCAGCAGTGACGGGCGGAGGGGATCCTACAATGAGCAGTTCTTC. This codes for CASSDGRRGSYNEQFF.

This clone was seen once. The chain has TRBV6-5 and TRBJ2-7, with a tentative D call TRBD2 (6 bases). V lost 6 bases and J lost 3, with 9 bases in between. Germline V gene sequence: CDR1 MNHEY, CDR2 SVGAGI. The CDR3 sequence is 12 residues long. The CDR3 bases are TGTGCCAGCAGCCGGGAGTTCTACGAGCAGTACTTC. This translates into CASSREFYEQYF.

DNA of the CDR3: TGCGCCAGCAGCTTGGGGTGGGACAATGAGCAGTTCTTC. Its translation: CASSLGWDNEQFF. The rearrangement links TRBV5-1 to TRBJ2-1; D is undetermined. This CDR3 has 13 residues. Germline V lookup: CDR1 SGHRS, CDR2 YFSETQ. The V end was cut by 0 bases, the J end by 5 bases, with 6 bases between.

The chain is built from TRBV7-8 and TRBJ2-7; the match to TRBD2 covers 10 bases. This CDR3 contains 14 residues. CDR1 is SGHVS, CDR2 FQNEAQ, per germline. After removal of 0 bases from V and 4 bases from J, the junction contained 0 bases not matched to a gene. The CDR3 protein is CASSLASGGYEQYF. The DNA of the CDR3 is TGTGCCAGCAGCTTAGCTAGCGGGGGGTACGAGCAGTACTTC. The variable domain in full, completed from reference TRBV7-8 and TRBJ2-7, reads GAGVSQSPRYKVAKRGQDVALRCDPISGHVSLFWYQQALGQGPEFLTYFQNEAQLDKSGLPSDRFFAERPEGSVSTLKIQRTQQEDSAVYLCASSLASGGYEQYFGPGTRLTVT.

The chain recombines TRBV23-1 with TRBJ2-2; TRBD2 agrees at 10 bases. TRBV23-1 is an ORF, with its function uncertain. With V trimmed by 0 bases and J by 4 bases, 5 bases remained unmatched. The CDR3 is made up of 17 amino acids. CDR3 region: CASSQSLAGEVTGELFF. CDR3 nucleotides: TGCGCCAGCAGTCAATCCCTAGCGGGAGAAGTCACCGGGGAGCTGTTTTTT.